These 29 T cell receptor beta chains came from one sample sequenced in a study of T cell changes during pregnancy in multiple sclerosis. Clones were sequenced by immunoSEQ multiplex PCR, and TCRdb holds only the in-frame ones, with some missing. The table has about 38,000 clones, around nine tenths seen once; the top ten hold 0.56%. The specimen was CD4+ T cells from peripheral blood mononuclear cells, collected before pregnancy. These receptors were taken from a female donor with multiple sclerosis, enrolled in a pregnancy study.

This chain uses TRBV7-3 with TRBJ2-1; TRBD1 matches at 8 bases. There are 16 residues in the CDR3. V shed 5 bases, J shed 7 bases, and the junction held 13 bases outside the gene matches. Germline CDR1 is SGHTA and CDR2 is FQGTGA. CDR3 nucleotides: TGTGCCAGCAGCCAAAACCGACAGGGGATGCTGAATGAGCAGTTCTTC. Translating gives CASSQNRQGMLNEQFF.

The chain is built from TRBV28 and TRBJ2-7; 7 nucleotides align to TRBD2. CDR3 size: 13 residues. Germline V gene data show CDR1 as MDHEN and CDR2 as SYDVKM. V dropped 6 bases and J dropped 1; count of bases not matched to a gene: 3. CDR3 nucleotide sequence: TGTGCCAGCAGATGGGGGGGTTCCTACGAGCAGTACTTC. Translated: CASRWGGSYEQYF.

CDR3 in DNA: TGTGCCAGTAGTATCCTCAGACAGGGATCGTCTCTAGATACGCAGTATTTT. This gives the protein CASSILRQGSSLDTQYF. This chain connects TRBV19 to TRBJ2-3; 7 positions agree with TRBD1. This CDR3 is 17 amino acids long. Losses at the gene ends were 3 bases for V and 5 bases for J; bases not matched to a gene: 14. The germline V gene has CDR1 LNHDA and CDR2 SQIVND (reference sequence). Together with reference TRBV19 and TRBJ2-3, the CDR3 gives the full variable domain: DGGITQSPKYLFRKEGQNVTLSCEQNLNHDAMYWYRQDPGQGLRLIYYSQIVNDFQKGDIAEGYSVSREKKESFPLTVTSAQKNPTAFYLCASSILRQGSSLDTQYFGPGTRLTVL.

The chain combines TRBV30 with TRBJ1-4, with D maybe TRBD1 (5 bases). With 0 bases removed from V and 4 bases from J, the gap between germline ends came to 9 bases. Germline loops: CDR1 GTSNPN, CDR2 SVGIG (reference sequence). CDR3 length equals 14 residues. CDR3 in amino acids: CAWSVGGGNEKLFF. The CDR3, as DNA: TGTGCCTGGAGTGTCGGGGGGGGTAATGAAAAACTGTTTTTT. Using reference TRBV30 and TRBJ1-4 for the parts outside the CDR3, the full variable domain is SQTIHQWPATLVQPVGSPLSLECTVEGTSNPNLYWYRQAAGRGLQLLFYSVGIGQISSEVPQNLSASRPQDRQFILSSKKLLLSDSGFYLCAWSVGGGNEKLFFGSGTQLSVL.

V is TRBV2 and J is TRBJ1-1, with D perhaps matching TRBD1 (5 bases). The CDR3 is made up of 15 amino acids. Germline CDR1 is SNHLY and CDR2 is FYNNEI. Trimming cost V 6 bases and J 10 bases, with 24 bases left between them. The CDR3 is CASRADPRGTPRAFF. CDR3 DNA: TGTGCCAGCAGGGCAGACCCTCGGGGGACCCCCCGAGCTTTCTTT.

In DNA, the CDR3 is TGTGCCAGTGGCGAACAGGGTCATGGCTACACCTTC. The encoded protein is CASGEQGHGYTF. This chain links TRBV19 with TRBJ1-2; TRBD1 might be the D (6 bases). V lost 8 bases to trimming and J lost 6 bases, with 13 bases between them. The CDR3 runs 12 residues. Per the germline V gene, CDR1 is LNHDA and CDR2 is SQIVND (reference sequence).

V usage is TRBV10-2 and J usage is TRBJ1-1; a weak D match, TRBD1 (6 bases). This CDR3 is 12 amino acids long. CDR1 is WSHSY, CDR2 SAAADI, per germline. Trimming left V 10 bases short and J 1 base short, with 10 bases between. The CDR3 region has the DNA TGCGCCACCCTGACAGGGAACACTGAAGCTTTCTTT. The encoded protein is CATLTGNTEAFF.

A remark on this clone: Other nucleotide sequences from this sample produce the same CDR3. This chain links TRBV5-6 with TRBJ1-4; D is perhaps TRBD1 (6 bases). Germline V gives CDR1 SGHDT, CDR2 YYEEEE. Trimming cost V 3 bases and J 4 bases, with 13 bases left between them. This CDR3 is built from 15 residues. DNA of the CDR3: TGTGCCAGCAGCTCCCTAACAGGGAATAATGAAAAACTGTTTTTT. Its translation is CASSSLTGNNEKLFF.

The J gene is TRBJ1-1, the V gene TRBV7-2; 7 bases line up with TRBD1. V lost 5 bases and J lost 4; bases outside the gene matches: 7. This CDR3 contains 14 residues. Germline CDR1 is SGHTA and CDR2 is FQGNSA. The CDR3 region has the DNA TGTGCCAGCAGCCTACAGGGGATTGGCACTGAAGCTTTCTTT. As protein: CASSLQGIGTEAFF.

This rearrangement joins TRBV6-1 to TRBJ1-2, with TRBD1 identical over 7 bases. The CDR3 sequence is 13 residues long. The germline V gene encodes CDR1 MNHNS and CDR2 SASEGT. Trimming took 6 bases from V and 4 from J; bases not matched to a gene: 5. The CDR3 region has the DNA TGTGCCAGCAGGGGACAGAACACCTATGGCTACACCTTC. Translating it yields CASRGQNTYGYTF.

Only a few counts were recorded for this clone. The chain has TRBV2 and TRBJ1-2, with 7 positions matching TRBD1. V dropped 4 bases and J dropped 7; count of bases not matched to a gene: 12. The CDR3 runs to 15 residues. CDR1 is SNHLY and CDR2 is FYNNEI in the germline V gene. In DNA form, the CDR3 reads TGTGCCAGCAGTGGCGGCCACAGGGGAGGAGTTGGCTACACCTTC. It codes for CASSGGHRGGVGYTF.

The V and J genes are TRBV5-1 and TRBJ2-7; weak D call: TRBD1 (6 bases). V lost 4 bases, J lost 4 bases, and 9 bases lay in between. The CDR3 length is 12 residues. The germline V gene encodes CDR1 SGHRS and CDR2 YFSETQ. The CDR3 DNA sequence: TGCGCCAGCAGCGTACAGGGTTACGAGCAGTACTTC. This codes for CASSVQGYEQYF.

CDR3 nucleotide sequence: TGTGCCAGCTCACCACCAACGGCCATCAGAGGAGAAAAACTGTTTTTT. It specifies CASSPPTAIRGEKLFF. This rearrangement joins TRBV18 to TRBJ1-4; D unclear. CDR3 length: 16 amino acids. Trimming stripped 0 bases from V and 8 bases from J, with 16 bases between. Germline loops: CDR1 KGHSH, CDR2 LQKENI.

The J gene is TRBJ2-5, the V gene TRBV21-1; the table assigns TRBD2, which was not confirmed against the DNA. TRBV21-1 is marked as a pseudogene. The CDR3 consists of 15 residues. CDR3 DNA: TGTGCCAGCAGCAAAGGGGAGGGGGACCAAGAGACCCAGTACTTC. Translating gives CASSKGEGDQETQYF.

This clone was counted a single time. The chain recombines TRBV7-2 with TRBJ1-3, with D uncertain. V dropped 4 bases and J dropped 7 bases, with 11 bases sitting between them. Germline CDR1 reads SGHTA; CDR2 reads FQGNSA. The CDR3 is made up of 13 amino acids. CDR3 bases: TGTGCCAGCAGCTCCCTAGGTGGGAACACCATATATTTT. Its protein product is CASSSLGGNTIYF.

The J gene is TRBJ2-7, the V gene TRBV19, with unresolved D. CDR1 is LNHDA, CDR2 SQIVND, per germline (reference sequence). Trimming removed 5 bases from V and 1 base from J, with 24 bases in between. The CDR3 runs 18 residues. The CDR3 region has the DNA TGTGCCAGTAGTTTCCGTGGCTACCCTAGTAGGCAGTCCTACGAGCAGTACTTC. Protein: CASSFRGYPSRQSYEQYF.

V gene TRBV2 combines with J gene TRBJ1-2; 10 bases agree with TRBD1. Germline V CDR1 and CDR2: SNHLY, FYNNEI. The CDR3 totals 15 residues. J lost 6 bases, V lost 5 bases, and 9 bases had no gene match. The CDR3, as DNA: TGTGCCAGCAGTAGCCGGGACAGGGGTTCGGATGGCTACACCTTC. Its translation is CASSSRDRGSDGYTF.

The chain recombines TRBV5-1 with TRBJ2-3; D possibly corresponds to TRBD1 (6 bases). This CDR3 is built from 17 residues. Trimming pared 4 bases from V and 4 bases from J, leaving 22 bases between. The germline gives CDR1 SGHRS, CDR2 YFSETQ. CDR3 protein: CASSSAGNRVGPDTQYF. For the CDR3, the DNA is TGCGCCAGCAGCAGCGCTGGGAACAGGGTTGGCCCAGATACGCAGTATTTT. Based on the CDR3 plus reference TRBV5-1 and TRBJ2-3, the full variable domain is KAGVTQTPRYLIKTRGQQVTLSCSPISGHRSVSWYQQTPGQGLQFLFEYFSETQRNKGNFPGRFSGRQFSNSRSEMNVSTLELGDSALYLCASSSAGNRVGPDTQYFGPGTRLTVL.

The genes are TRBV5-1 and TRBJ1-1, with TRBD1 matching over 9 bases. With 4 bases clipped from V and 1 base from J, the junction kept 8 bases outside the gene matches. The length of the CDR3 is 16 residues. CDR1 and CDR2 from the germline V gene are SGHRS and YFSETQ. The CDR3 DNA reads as TGCGCCAGCAGCCCGGGACAGGGAGGAAAGAACACTGAAGCTTTCTTT. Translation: CASSPGQGGKNTEAFF.

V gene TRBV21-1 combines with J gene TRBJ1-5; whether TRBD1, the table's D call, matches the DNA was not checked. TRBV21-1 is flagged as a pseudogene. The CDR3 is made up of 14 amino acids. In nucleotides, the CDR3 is TGTGCCAGCCCACAAAGGGGCGGAGAGGAGCCCCAGCATTTT. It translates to CASPQRGGEEPQHF.

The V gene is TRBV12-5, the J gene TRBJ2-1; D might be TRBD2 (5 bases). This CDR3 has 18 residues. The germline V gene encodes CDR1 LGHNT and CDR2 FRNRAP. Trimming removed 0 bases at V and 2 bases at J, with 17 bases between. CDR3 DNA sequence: TGTGCTAGTGGTTTGGTACTGGACGGGGTAATCGCCTACAATGAGCAGTTCTTC. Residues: CASGLVLDGVIAYNEQFF.

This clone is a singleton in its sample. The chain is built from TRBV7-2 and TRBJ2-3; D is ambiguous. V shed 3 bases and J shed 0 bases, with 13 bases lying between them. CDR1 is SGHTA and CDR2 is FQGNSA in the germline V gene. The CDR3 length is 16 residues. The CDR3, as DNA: TGTGCCAGCAGCTTCCCGACTCGCTCTAGCACAGATACGCAGTATTTT. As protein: CASSFPTRSSTDTQYF. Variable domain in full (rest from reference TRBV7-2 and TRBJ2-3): GAGVSQSPSNKVTEKGKDVELRCDPISGHTALYWYRQSLGQGLEFLIYFQGNSAPDKSGLPSDRFSAERTGGSVSTLTIQRTQQEDSAVYLCASSFPTRSSTDTQYFGPGTRLTVL.

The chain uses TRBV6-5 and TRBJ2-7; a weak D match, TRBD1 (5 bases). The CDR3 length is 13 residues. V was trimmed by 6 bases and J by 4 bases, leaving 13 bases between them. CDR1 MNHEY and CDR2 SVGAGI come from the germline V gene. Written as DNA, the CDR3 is TGTGCCAGCAGGCGCGACCAGGGATACGAGCAGTACTTC. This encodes CASRRDQGYEQYF.

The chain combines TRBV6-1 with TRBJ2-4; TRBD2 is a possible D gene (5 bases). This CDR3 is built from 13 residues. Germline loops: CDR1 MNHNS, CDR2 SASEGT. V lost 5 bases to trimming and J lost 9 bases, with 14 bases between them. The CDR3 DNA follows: TGTGCCAGCAGTATAAGGAGGTGGGGCATTCAGTACTTC. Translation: CASSIRRWGIQYF.

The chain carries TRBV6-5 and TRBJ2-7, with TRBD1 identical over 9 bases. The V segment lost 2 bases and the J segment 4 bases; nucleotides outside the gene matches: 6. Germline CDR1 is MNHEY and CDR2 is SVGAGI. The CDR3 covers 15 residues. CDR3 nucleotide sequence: TGTGCCAGCAGTTACAACCGGGACAGGGCTTACGAGCAGTACTTC. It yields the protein CASSYNRDRAYEQYF.

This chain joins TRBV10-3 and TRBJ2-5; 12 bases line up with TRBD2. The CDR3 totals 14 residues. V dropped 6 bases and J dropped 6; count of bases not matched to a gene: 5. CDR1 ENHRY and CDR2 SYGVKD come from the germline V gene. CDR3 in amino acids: CAISASGGAQTQYF. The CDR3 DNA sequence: TGTGCCATCAGCGCTAGCGGGGGGGCGCAGACCCAGTACTTC.

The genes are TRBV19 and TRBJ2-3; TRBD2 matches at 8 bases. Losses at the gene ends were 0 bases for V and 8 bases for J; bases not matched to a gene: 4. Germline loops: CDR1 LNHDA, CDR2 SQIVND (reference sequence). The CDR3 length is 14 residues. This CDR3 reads CASSIERGDATQYF. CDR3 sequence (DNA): TGTGCCAGTAGTATAGAGCGGGGGGACGCTACGCAGTATTTT.

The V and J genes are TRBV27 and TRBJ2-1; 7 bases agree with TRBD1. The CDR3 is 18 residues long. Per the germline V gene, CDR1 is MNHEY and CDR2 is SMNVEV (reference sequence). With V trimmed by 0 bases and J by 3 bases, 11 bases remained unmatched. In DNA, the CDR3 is TGTGCCAGCAGTTTATCGAATCGCGACAGGGCTTACTACAATGAGCAGTTCTTC. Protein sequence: CASSLSNRDRAYYNEQFF.

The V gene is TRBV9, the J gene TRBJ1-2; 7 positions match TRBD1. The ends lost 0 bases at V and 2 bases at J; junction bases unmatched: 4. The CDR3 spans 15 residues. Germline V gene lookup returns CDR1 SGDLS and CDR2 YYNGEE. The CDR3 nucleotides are TGTGCCAGCAGCGTAGAAGGGACAGCAAACTATGGCTACACCTTC. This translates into CASSVEGTANYGYTF.